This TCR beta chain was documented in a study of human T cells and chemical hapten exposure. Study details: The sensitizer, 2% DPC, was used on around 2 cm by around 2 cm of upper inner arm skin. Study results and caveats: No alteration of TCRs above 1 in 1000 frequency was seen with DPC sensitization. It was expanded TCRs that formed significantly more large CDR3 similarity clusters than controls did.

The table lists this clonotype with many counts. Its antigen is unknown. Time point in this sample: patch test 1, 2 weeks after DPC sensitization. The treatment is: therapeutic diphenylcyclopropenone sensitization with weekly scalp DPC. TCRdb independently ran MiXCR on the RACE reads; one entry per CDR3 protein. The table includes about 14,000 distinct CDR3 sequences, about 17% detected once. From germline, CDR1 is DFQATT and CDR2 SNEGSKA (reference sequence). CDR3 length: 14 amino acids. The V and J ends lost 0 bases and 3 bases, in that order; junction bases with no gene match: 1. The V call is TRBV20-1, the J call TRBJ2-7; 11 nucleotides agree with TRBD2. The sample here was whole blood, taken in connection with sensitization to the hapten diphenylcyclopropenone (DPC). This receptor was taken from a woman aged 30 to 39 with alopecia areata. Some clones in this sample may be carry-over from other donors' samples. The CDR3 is CSARELAGVYEQYF. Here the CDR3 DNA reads TGCAGTGCTAGAGAACTAGCGGGGGTCTACGAGCAGTACTTC.